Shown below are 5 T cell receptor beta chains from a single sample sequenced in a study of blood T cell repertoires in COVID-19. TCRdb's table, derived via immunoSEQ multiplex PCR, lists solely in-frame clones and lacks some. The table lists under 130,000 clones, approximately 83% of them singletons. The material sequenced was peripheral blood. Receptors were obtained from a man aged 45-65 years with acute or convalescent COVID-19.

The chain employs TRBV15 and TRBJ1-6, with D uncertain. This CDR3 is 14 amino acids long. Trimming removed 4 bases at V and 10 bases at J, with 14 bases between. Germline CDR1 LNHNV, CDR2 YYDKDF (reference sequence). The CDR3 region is CATSIANSGSPLHF. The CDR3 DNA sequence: TGTGCCACCAGCATCGCTAACAGCGGGTCACCCCTCCACTTT.

In DNA, the CDR3 is TGTGCCAGTAAAGTAGTGGGAGGGGAAAGGGGTCAGCCCCAGCATTTT. It translates to CASKVVGGERGQPQHF. This chain connects TRBV19 to TRBJ1-5; a possible D gene is TRBD1 (5 bases). The CDR3 consists of 16 residues. V lost 7 bases and J lost 6, with 22 bases in between. The V gene's germline CDR1 is LNHDA and CDR2 SQIVND (reference sequence).

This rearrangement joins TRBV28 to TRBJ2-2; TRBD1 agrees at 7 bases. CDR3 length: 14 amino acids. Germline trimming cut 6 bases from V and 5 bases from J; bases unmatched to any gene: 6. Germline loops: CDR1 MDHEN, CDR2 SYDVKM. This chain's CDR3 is CASSWDSRTGELFF. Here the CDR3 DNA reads TGTGCCAGCAGCTGGGACAGTCGGACCGGGGAGCTGTTTTTT.

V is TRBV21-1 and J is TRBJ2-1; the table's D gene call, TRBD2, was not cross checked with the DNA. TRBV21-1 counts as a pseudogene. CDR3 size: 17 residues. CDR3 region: CASSKDEREDPDNEQFF. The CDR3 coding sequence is TGTGCCAGCAGCAAAGATGAGCGGGAGGATCCCGACAATGAGCAGTTCTTC.

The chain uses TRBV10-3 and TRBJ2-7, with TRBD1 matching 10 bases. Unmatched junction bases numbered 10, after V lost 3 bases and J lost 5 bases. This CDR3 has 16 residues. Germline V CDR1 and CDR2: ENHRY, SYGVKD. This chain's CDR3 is CAISDPRDRGIHEQYF. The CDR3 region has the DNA TGTGCCATCAGTGACCCCCGGGACAGGGGTATCCACGAGCAGTACTTC.